The 18 T cell receptor beta chains in this list originate from one sample, sequenced in a study of PD-L1 blockade in urothelial cancer (TCRdb year 2017). Library construction relied on the immunoSEQ multiplex PCR assay. TCRdb re-hosts the immuneACCESS table, in-frame sequences only. Its copies lack some clones; in the studies checked, an unresolved V gene accounts for under half of them, and the cause for the rest is not known. For this sample the table gives about 90,000 clones, of which roughly 90% were detected only once. The biggest ten clones account for roughly a tenth of the sample. The sample in question was PBMCs, obtained around atezolizumab (anti-PD-L1) treatment. The receptors derive from a man aged 55 to 70 with urothelial cancer.

The chain combines TRBV28 with TRBJ1-2, with 7 bases fitting TRBD1. Trimming cost V 0 bases and J 4 bases; bases outside gene matches: 8. Germline-derived CDR1 and CDR2 are MDHEN and SYDVKM. The CDR3 sequence is 16 residues long. CDR3 loop: CASSLWNQQGTYGYTF. Written as DNA, the CDR3 is TGTGCCAGCAGTTTATGGAATCAACAGGGGACCTATGGCTACACCTTC.

CDR3 sequence reads: CASSKGTSGQTDTQYF. CDR3 nucleotides: TGTGCCAGCAGCAAGGGGACTAGCGGCCAAACAGATACGCAGTATTTT. V and J are TRBV7-3 and TRBJ2-3; 11 bases map to TRBD2. The germline V gene has CDR1 SGHTA and CDR2 FQGTGA. Trimming removed 5 bases from V and 3 bases from J; junction bases left unmatched: 7. This CDR3 has 16 amino acids.

The chain carries TRBV4-3 and TRBJ2-3; 14 nucleotides align to TRBD2. Trimming cost V 0 bases and J 3 bases; bases outside gene matches: 11. The germline gives CDR1 LGHNA, CDR2 YSLEER. The CDR3 has 20 residues. The DNA of the CDR3 is TGCGCCAGCAGCCAAGATTTACCCGGGACTAGCGGGAGCCCTACAGATACGCAGTATTTT. The encoded protein is CASSQDLPGTSGSPTDTQYF.

This rearrangement joins TRBV5-1 to TRBJ1-1, with D possibly TRBD1 on 6 matching bases. Germline-derived CDR1 and CDR2 are SGHRS and YFSETQ. CDR3 length equals 17 residues. Trimming pared 4 bases from V and 0 bases from J, leaving 19 bases between. The chain's CDR3 is CASSRGGASAMNTEAFF. The CDR3 DNA is TGCGCCAGCAGCCGTGGGGGCGCCAGCGCGATGAACACTGAAGCTTTCTTT.

The chain joins TRBV29-1 to TRBJ1-3; D is possibly TRBD1 (5 bases). Germline CDR1 reads SQVTM; CDR2 reads ANQGSEA. Between the trimmed V and J ends, which lost 7 bases and 4 bases, there was a span of 11 bases. CDR3 length: 12 amino acids. DNA of the CDR3: TGCAGCGCTTTGACAGAAGGAAACACCATATATTTT. Amino acid sequence: CSALTEGNTIYF.

The CDR3 DNA reads TGCGCCAGCAGCCGGAGGATGGTTGATTCCCTGAACACTGAAGCTTTCTTT. Translation gives CASSRRMVDSLNTEAFF. V is TRBV4-1 and J is TRBJ1-1; D not resolved. The CDR3 length is 17 residues. CDR1 is MGHRA, CDR2 YSYEKL, per germline. The germline V and J ends were trimmed by 4 bases and 0 bases, with 18 bases remaining between them.

The rearrangement uses TRBV9 and TRBJ2-7, with a weak D call TRBD1 (6 bases). The CDR3 runs 15 residues. V gave up 0 bases and J gave up 0 bases, with 10 bases separating them. CDR1 and CDR2 from the germline V gene are SGDLS and YYNGEE. The CDR3 DNA reads as TGTGCCAGCAGCGTAGATGGACAGAGCTCCTACGAGCAGTACTTC. Residues: CASSVDGQSSYEQYF. The whole variable domain, filled in from reference TRBV9 and TRBJ2-7, reads DSGVTQTPKHLITATGQRVTLRCSPRSGDLSVYWYQQSLDQGLQFLIQYYNGEERAKGNILERFSAQQFPDLHSELNLSSLELGDSALYFCASSVDGQSSYEQYFGPGTRLTVT.

V and J are TRBV28 and TRBJ2-7; tentative D call: TRBD1 (5 bases). V was trimmed by 5 bases and J by 2 bases, leaving 10 bases between them. Germline loops: CDR1 MDHEN, CDR2 SYDVKM. The CDR3 covers 13 residues. The CDR3 DNA reads as TGTGCCAGCAGTCTGACAGAAACCTACGAGCAGTACTTC. Translation: CASSLTETYEQYF.

The J gene is TRBJ2-5, the V gene TRBV5-1; 11 bases match TRBD2. The CDR3 extends over 14 amino acids. Germline V gene sequence: CDR1 SGHRS, CDR2 YFSETQ. J lost 1 base, V lost 8 bases, and 4 bases had no gene match. CDR3 DNA sequence: TGCGCCAGTTCTAGCGGGGGGTCCCAAGAGACCCAGTACTTC. This gives the protein CASSSGGSQETQYF.

V is TRBV4-1 and J is TRBJ2-3, with 10 bases aligning to TRBD2. V lost 1 base and J lost 6; bases outside the gene matches: 10. The CDR3 covers 17 residues. Germline V gene sequence: CDR1 MGHRA, CDR2 YSYEKL. This chain's CDR3 is CASSQGPSGSGEDTQYF. In DNA form, the CDR3 reads TGCGCCAGCAGCCAAGGGCCTAGCGGGAGTGGGGAGGATACGCAGTATTTT.

The CDR3 DNA sequence: TGTGCCAGCAGCTTAGATCTACAGGGCTGGCAGTACTTC. Protein sequence: CASSLDLQGWQYF. V and J are TRBV11-2 and TRBJ2-7; TRBD1 is a possible D gene (6 bases). Germline assignment: CDR1 SGHAT and CDR2 FQNNGV. Deletions cut 0 bases from V and 9 bases from J, with 12 bases between. The CDR3 covers 13 residues.

J is TRBJ2-3 and V is TRBV29-1; 10 bases align to TRBD1. Per germline, CDR1 SQVTM and CDR2 ANQGSEA. The V segment lost 6 bases and the J segment 6 bases; nucleotides outside the gene matches: 12. The CDR3 extends over 15 amino acids. CDR3 DNA sequence: TGCAGCGTCGCCGGACAGGGGGAAACTGGGGATACGCAGTATTTT. It codes for CSVAGQGETGDTQYF.

The rearrangement joins TRBV5-1 to TRBJ2-1, with D perhaps TRBD2 (6 bases). CDR3 length equals 14 residues. Trimming took 5 bases from V and 6 from J, leaving 15 bases between them. Germline CDR1 is SGHRS and CDR2 is YFSETQ. The CDR3 is CASRTYGTSNEQFF. As DNA, the CDR3 is TGCGCCAGCAGAACGTACGGGACTTCCAATGAGCAGTTCTTC.

The chain employs TRBV19 and TRBJ2-1; 13 bases match TRBD2. Germline CDR1 is LNHDA and CDR2 is SQIVND (reference sequence). The CDR3 runs 16 residues. Trimming took 7 bases from V and 6 from J; bases not matched to a gene: 9. The CDR3 reads CASTTPGTSGINEQFF. The DNA for the CDR3 is TGTGCCAGTACCACACCCGGGACTAGCGGGATCAATGAGCAGTTCTTC.

V and J are TRBV25-1 and TRBJ2-1, with TRBD1 identical over 7 bases. Unmatched junction bases numbered 10, after V lost 3 bases and J lost 5 bases. CDR3 length equals 16 residues. Germline lookup yields CDR1 MGHDK and CDR2 SYGVNS. Written as DNA, the CDR3 is TGTGCCAGCAGTGACCCGACAGGGTTCCCCAACAATGAGCAGTTCTTC. It encodes CASSDPTGFPNNEQFF.

This rearrangement joins TRBV5-6 to TRBJ2-5; 8 bases agree with TRBD1. Germline-derived CDR1 and CDR2 are SGHDT and YYEEEE. This CDR3 is built from 15 residues. J was trimmed by 1 base and V by 2 bases; bases with no gene match: 4. Here the CDR3 DNA reads TGTGCCAGCAGCTTCCGACAGGGGTTCCAAGAGACCCAGTACTTC. It is translated as CASSFRQGFQETQYF.

This chain connects TRBV2 to TRBJ2-2, with 7 bases lining up with TRBD2. This CDR3 comprises 17 residues. Germline values: CDR1 SNHLY, CDR2 FYNNEI. Trimming removed 6 bases from V and 7 bases from J; junction bases left unmatched: 17. CDR3 DNA: TGTGCCAGCAGAGAATCTCGGCGGGAGAACGGTGTCGGGGAGCTGTTTTTT. This codes for CASRESRRENGVGELFF.

The chain carries TRBV6-5 and TRBJ2-7; D may be TRBD1 (6 bases). The germline CDR1 and CDR2 sequences are MNHEY and SVGAGI. Deletions cut 5 bases from V and 8 bases from J, with 10 bases between. This CDR3 has 11 amino acids. In DNA form, the CDR3 reads TGTGCCAGCAGTCTCAGGGGAAAGCAGTACTTC. Amino acids: CASSLRGKQYF.